The entry below gives a single T cell receptor beta chain sequence along with its context. This specimen belongs to a study of blood T cell repertoires in COVID-19. Study as a whole: The study drew acute and convalescent COVID-19 samples from the United States, Italy and Spain. PBMCs, B-cell-depleted T cells, or T cells were the source of the cDNA or gDNA that made up the material.

As originally analysed: Amplified reference gene primers provided the basis for estimating nucleated cell counts. TCRdb's table, derived via immunoSEQ multiplex PCR, lists solely in-frame clones and lacks some. Clone size and the V and J calls come from that table; the DNA yielded D and trimming. The data contain roughly 120,000 clones, 85% of them seen just once; the ten biggest clones take up about 13%. J was trimmed by 4 bases and V by 5 bases; bases with no gene match: 7. Germline V gene data show CDR1 as SGHTA and CDR2 as FQGNSA. This CDR3 has 14 residues. This clonotype originated in a human donor in a cohort sampled during active COVID-19. The V and J genes are TRBV7-2 and TRBJ2-7, with 8 bases lining up with TRBD1. Sequenced material: peripheral blood. CDR3 in amino acids: CASSPWQGAYEQYF. The CDR3 nucleotides are TGTGCCAGCAGCCCCTGGCAGGGGGCTTACGAGCAGTACTTC.